This T cell receptor (beta chain) appears in the sequencing data of a study of early stage breast cancer tumors. Overall study: Most invasive tumors, about 75% of the 16, were ER+/PR+/HER2-. The ER+/PR+/HER2- tumors included roughly 8 ductal and a handful of lobular carcinomas.

Germline V gene lookup returns CDR1 ENHRY and CDR2 SYGVKD. The CDR3 has 15 residues. Losses at the gene ends were 1 base for V and 3 bases for J; bases not matched to a gene: 2. Here immunoSEQ multiplex PCR was the method, and the copy in TCRdb shows in-frame clones only, minus some. This table has fewer than 35,000 clones, 72% appearing once. Points from the study as a whole: Unsorted bulk genomic DNA sequencing lacked pairing and functional marker data. Tumors had approximately 2.7-fold higher T cell density than normal breast.

On this clone itself: Antigen: not known.

The sequenced material came from blood. The chain recombines TRBV10-3 with TRBJ1-5; TRBD1 matches at 8 bases. The TCR originated in a person aged 45 to 59 with breast cancer. The chain's CDR3 is CAISELTGDNQPQHF. The DNA of the CDR3 is TGTGCCATCAGTGAGTTGACAGGGGACAATCAGCCCCAGCATTTT.